These T cell receptor beta chains were read from a single sample in a study of breast tumors, draining lymph nodes, adjacent tissues. TCRdb re-derived calls from the multiplex PCR reads in MiXCR, one entry per CDR3 protein. The sample lists just under 65,000 distinct CDR3 sequences, 57% seen once, with approximately 19% in the top ten. The sequencing input was breast tumor tissue. The receptors derive from a female donor with breast cancer. Some clones in this sample may be carry-over from other donors' samples. Both conserved end residues are part of each CDR3. D genes are given only for firm matches. Size is stated for part of the rows, as once, few or many counts, or as a class when the clone is expanded.

d_gene	v_gene	j_gene	abundance	CDR3nt	CDR3aa
TRBD2	TRBV20-1	TRBJ2-3	.	TGCAGTGCTAGATTAGCGGGACTCACAGCTACGCAGTATTTT	CSARLAGLTATQYF
.	TRBV20-1	TRBJ2-3	many	TGCAGTGCCACAGGGCCAGATACGCAGTATTTT	CSATGPDTQYF
.	TRBV7-3	TRBJ2-3	.	TGTGCCAGCAGCGGGGCTCACACAGATACGCAGTATTTT	CASSGAHTDTQYF
TRBD1	TRBV20-1	TRBJ2-1	.	TGCAGTGCTATAAGCGACAGGGGGAAATTAAATGAGCAGTTCTTC	CSAISDRGKLNEQFF
.	TRBV20-1	TRBJ1-4	.	TGCAGTGCTAAGGGGCAAGCGCGGTATGATGAAAAACTGTTTTTT	CSAKGQARYDEKLFF
TRBD2	TRBV29-1	TRBJ2-7	many	TGCAGCGTTAACTTCCGGACTAGCGGGAGCTACGAGCAGTACTTC	CSVNFRTSGSYEQYF
.	TRBV29-1	TRBJ1-2	few	TGCAGCGTTGGTTACGGTGGCTACACCTTC	CSVGYGGYTF
.	TRBV30	TRBJ1-2	.	TGTGCCTGGAGTACGGACGCTAACTATGGCTACACCTTC	CAWSTDANYGYTF
TRBD2	TRBV19	TRBJ2-1	few	TGTGCCAGTAGTAATCATACGGGACTAGCGTACAATGAGCAGTTCTTC	CASSNHTGLAYNEQFF
.	TRBV5-1	TRBJ1-6	few	TGTGCCAGCAGCTCGACGTTGAAGTATAATTCACCCCTCCACTTT	CASSSTLKYNSPLHF
TRBD1	TRBV3-1	TRBJ1-1	many	TGTGCCAGCAGGCCCGGGACAGCTAACACTGAAGCTTTCTTT	CASRPGTANTEAFF
.	TRBV5-4	TRBJ2-7	.	TGTGCCAGCAGCTTGCTCAGGGGCGAGCAGTACTTC	CASSLLRGEQYF
.	TRBV7-6	TRBJ1-1	few	TGTGCCAGCAGCTTAGCCCGATCAGGCGGAACGGGGATGAACACTGAAGCTTTCTTT	CASSLARSGGTGMNTEAFF
.	TRBV6-5	TRBJ2-2	many	TGTGCCAGCAGTTACTCATCGGATTATACCGGGGAGCTGTTTTTT	CASSYSSDYTGELFF
.	TRBV20-1	TRBJ2-2	.	TGCAGTGCTTCCCCGGGGGTTCGGAACACCGGGGAGCTGTTTTTT	CSASPGVRNTGELFF
.	TRBV30	TRBJ1-6	.	TGTGCCTGGAGGGAAAATAATTCACCCCTCCACTTT	CAWRENNSPLHF